This T cell receptor beta chain was sequenced in a study of blood T cell repertoires in COVID-19. Whole-study context: Sources were T cells, B-cell-depleted T cells, or PBMCs; the material itself was cDNA or gDNA.

Grouping used clinical history reported by participants in a survey and questionnaire. Profiled with immunoSEQ multiplex PCR; TCRdb holds only in-frame clones, not every one. The sample has around 290,000 clones; approximately 90% are singletons. V gave up 3 bases and J gave up 0 bases, with 9 bases separating them. CDR3 length: 14 residues. Germline V gives CDR1 SGDLS, CDR2 YYNGEE. This clonotype originated in a woman aged 55 to 70 in a cohort exposed to, infected with or recovered from COVID-19 (not recorded which). The chain uses TRBV9 and TRBJ1-1; D might be TRBD1 (5 bases). Sequenced material: PBMCs or T cells enriched from blood (not recorded which). The CDR3 reads CASSETALNTEAFF. The CDR3 DNA reads TGTGCCAGCAGCGAGACAGCTTTGAACACTGAAGCTTTCTTT. Drawing the rest from reference TRBV9 and TRBJ1-1, the complete variable domain is DSGVTQTPKHLITATGQRVTLRCSPRSGDLSVYWYQQSLDQGLQFLIQYYNGEERAKGNILERFSAQQFPDLHSELNLSSLELGDSALYFCASSETALNTEAFFGQGTRLTVV.